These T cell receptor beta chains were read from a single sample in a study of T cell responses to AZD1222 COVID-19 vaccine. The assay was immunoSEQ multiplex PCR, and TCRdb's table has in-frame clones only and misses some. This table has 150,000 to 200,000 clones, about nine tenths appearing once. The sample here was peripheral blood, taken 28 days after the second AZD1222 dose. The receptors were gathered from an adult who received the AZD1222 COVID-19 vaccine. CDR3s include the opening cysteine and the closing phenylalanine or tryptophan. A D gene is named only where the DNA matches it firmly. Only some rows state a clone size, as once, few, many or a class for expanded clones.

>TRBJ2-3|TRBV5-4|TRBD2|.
CASSLTAGTRTTDTQYF
TGTGCCAGCAGCTTGACCGCCGGGACTAGGACAACAGATACGCAGTATTTT
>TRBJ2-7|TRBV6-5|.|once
CASSYSRGSSYEQYF
TGTGCCAGCAGTTACTCGAGAGGGAGCTCCTACGAGCAGTACTTC
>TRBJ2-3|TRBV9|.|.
CASSPRPTDTQYF
TGTGCCAGCAGCCCTCGTCCTACAGATACGCAGTATTTT
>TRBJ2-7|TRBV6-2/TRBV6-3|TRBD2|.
CASSYLAGVPREQYF
TGTGCCAGCAGTTACTTGGCGGGAGTCCCGCGCGAGCAGTACTTC
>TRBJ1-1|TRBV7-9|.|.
CATRLNTEAFF
TGTGCCACACGTTTGAACACTGAAGCTTTCTTT
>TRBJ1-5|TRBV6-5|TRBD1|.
CASNPDRGRWPQHF
TGTGCCAGCAACCCGGACAGGGGAAGGTGGCCCCAGCATTTT
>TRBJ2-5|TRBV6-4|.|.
CASSLLGVEQETQYF
TGTGCCAGCAGCCTGCTCGGAGTGGAGCAAGAGACCCAGTACTTC
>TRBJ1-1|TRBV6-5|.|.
CASSVLLTELTEAFF
TGTGCCAGCAGCGTCTTGCTGACAGAGCTCACTGAAGCTTTCTTT
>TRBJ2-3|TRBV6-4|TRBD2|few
CASSELAGGPDTQYF
TGTGCCAGCAGTGAACTAGCGGGGGGGCCTGATACGCAGTATTTT
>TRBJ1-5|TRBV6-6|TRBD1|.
CASSYPEDRGNQPQHF
TGTGCCAGCAGTTACCCCGAGGACAGGGGGAATCAGCCCCAGCATTTT
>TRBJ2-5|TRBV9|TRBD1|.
CASSATGTGLSRAETQYF
TGTGCCAGCAGCGCCACCGGGACAGGGTTATCTCGTGCAGAGACCCAGTACTTC
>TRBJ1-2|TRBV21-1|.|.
CASSKGQGACNYGYTF
TGTGCCAGCAGCAAGGGACAGGGGGCCTGTAACTATGGCTACACCTTC
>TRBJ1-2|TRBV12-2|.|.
CASRLGGSGGVNGYTF
TGTGCAAGTCGCTTAGGCGGCTCAGGGGGAGTCAATGGCTACACCTTC
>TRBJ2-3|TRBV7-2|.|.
CASTPTVNGDTQYF
TGTGCCAGCACCCCGACGGTGAATGGAGATACGCAGTATTTT
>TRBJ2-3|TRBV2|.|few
CASSEGVGTTDTQYF
TGTGCCAGCAGTGAAGGTGTGGGAACTACAGATACGCAGTATTTT
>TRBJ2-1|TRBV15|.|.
CATSRDFDSSYNEQFF
TGTGCCACCAGCAGAGATTTTGACAGCTCCTACAATGAGCAGTTCTTC
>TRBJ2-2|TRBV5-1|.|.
CASSLNVGETGELFF
TGCGCCAGCAGCTTGAATGTCGGGGAGACCGGGGAGCTGTTTTTT
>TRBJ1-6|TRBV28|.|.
CASSPPTLTSGDSPLHF
TGTGCCAGCAGTCCCCCGACACTCACCAGCGGGGATTCACCCCTCCACTTT
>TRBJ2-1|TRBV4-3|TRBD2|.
CASSTQGGGGIEQFF
TGCGCCAGCAGCACGCAGGGCGGGGGGGGGATTGAGCAGTTCTTC
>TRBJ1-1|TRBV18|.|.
CASSPPDRPEAFF
TGTGCCAGCTCACCTCCGGACAGACCTGAAGCTTTCTTT
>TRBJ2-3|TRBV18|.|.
CASSPRGGSSLDTQYF
TGTGCCAGCTCACCAAGGGGCGGGTCTTCTTTAGATACGCAGTATTTT
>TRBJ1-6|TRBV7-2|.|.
CASSLASGKKNSPLHF
TGTGCCAGCAGCTTAGCTTCGGGGAAGAAAAATTCACCCCTCCACTTT
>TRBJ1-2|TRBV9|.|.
CASSPGGTADYGYTF
TGTGCCAGCAGCCCCGGGGGAACAGCGGACTATGGCTACACCTTC
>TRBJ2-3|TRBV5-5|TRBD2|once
CASSPGGDTQYF
TGTGCCAGCAGCCCGGGGGGAGATACGCAGTATTTT
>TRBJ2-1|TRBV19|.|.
CASSIDGPLEQFF
TGTGCCAGTAGTATAGATGGGCCCCTGGAGCAGTTCTTC
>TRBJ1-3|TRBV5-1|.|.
CASSLELGSGNTIYF
TGCGCCAGCAGCTTGGAGCTGGGGTCTGGAAACACCATATATTTT
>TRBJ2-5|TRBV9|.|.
CASSVDRAEGEAQYF
TGTGCCAGCAGCGTAGACAGGGCCGAGGGGGAGGCCCAGTACTTC
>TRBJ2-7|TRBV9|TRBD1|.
CASSVAGTGGPYEQYF
TGTGCCAGCAGCGTAGCTGGGACAGGGGGTCCCTACGAGCAGTACTTC
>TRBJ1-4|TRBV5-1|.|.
CASSIDRTQNEKLFF
TGCGCCAGCAGCATAGACAGGACCCAAAATGAAAAACTGTTTTTT
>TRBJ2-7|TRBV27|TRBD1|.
CASSRTGAYEQYF
TGTGCCAGCAGCCGAACAGGGGCCTACGAGCAGTACTTC
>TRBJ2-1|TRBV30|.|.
CAWSLGDNEQFF
TGTGCCTGGAGTTTGGGAGACAATGAGCAGTTCTTC
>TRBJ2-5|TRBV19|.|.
CASTEQGRQETQYF
TGTGCCAGTACCGAACAGGGGAGGCAAGAGACCCAGTACTTC
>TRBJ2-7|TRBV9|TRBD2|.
CASSVGSSGSMSYEQYF
TGTGCCAGCAGCGTAGGTTCGAGCGGGAGTATGTCCTACGAGCAGTACTTC
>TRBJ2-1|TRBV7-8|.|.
CASSLGLRNEQFF
TGTGCCAGCAGCTTAGGTTTACGGAATGAGCAGTTCTTC